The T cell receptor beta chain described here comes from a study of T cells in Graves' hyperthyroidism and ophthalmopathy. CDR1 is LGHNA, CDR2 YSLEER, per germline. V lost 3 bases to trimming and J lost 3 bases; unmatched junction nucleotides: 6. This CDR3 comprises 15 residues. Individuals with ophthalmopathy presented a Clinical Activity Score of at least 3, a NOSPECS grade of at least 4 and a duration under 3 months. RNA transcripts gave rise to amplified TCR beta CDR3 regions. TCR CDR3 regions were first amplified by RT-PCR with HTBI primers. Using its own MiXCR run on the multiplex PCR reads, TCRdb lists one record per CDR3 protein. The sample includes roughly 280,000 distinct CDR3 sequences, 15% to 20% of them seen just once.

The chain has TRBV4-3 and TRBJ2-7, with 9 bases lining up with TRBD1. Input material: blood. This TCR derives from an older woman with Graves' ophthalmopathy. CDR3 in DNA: TGCGCCAGCAGCCACGGGACAGGGCAGGACTACGAGCAGTACTTC. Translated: CASSHGTGQDYEQYF.